The sequence of this T cell receptor (beta chain) was determined in a study of T cell clonality in common variable immunodeficiency. Sequencing input was equivalent genomic DNA from CVID and controls. Here immunoSEQ multiplex PCR was the method, and the copy in TCRdb shows in-frame clones only, minus some. Singletons are absent from the sample, which has about 40,000 clones. Study outcomes and limitations: CVID subjects had higher TCRbeta clonality than healthy controls, most marked in about a third. T cell subpopulation sequencing would be needed to explain CVID clonality.

This clone was detected ten times or more. What it recognizes is unknown. The CDR3 end falls 3 residues outside the read, so it is completed with the germline J gene. The germline CDR1 and CDR2 sequences are DFQATT and SNEGSKA (reference sequence). CDR3 length equals 14 residues. The sequence derives from a person aged 18-70 years in good health. Sequencing used peripheral blood mononuclear cells. The J gene is TRBJ1-2, the V gene TRBV20-1; a weak D match, TRBD1 (6 bases). The CDR3 spells CSARVDTGRDGYTF. The CDR3 DNA, read in part, is TGCAGTGCTAGAGTTGACACAGGGCGGGACGGC.